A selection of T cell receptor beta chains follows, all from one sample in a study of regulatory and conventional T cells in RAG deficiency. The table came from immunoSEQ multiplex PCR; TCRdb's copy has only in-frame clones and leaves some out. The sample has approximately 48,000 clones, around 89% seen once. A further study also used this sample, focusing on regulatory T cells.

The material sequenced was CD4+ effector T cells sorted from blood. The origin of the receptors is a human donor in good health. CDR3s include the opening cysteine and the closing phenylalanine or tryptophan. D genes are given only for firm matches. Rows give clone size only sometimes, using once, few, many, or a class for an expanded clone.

CDR3 protein: CASSSRYSWDTEAFF; CDR3 DNA: TGTGCCAGCAGTTCTCGATACTCTTGGGACACTGAAGCTTTCTTT; V gene: TRBV28; D gene: NA; clone size: NA; J gene: TRBJ1-1
CDR3 protein: CASSYVQGAFHYGYTF; CDR3 DNA: TGTGCCAGCAGTTACGTCCAGGGGGCGTTCCACTATGGCTACACCTTC; V gene: TRBV6-5; D gene: TRBD1; clone size: NA; J gene: TRBJ1-2
CDR3 protein: CAWNLPGTSKDTQYF; CDR3 DNA: TGTGCCTGGAACCTTCCCGGGACTAGTAAAGATACGCAGTATTTT; V gene: TRBV30; D gene: TRBD2; clone size: NA; J gene: TRBJ2-3
CDR3 protein: CASSFPGGGETQYF; CDR3 DNA: TGTGCCAGCAGTTTCCCCGGGGGCGGGGAGACCCAGTACTTC; V gene: TRBV6-5; D gene: NA; clone size: NA; J gene: TRBJ2-5
CDR3 protein: CSVEEGQQGKLDYGYTF; CDR3 DNA: TGCAGCGTTGAAGAGGGTCAACAGGGAAAATTAGACTATGGCTACACCTTC; V gene: TRBV29-1; D gene: NA; clone size: NA; J gene: TRBJ1-2
CDR3 protein: CASSIGRGETQYF; CDR3 DNA: TGTGCCAGTAGTATAGGCAGGGGAGAGACCCAGTACTTC; V gene: TRBV19; D gene: NA; clone size: NA; J gene: TRBJ2-5
CDR3 protein: CASSPNGRGTQYF; CDR3 DNA: TGTGCCAGCAGCCCTAATGGTAGAGGTACGCAGTATTTT; V gene: TRBV14; D gene: NA; clone size: NA; J gene: TRBJ2-3
CDR3 protein: CASSLGGTEGYGYTF; CDR3 DNA: TGTGCCAGCAGCTTAGGGGGGACAGAGGGGTATGGCTACACCTTC; V gene: TRBV7-2; D gene: TRBD1; clone size: NA; J gene: TRBJ1-2
CDR3 protein: CAISETEGSPYEQYF; CDR3 DNA: TGTGCCATCAGCGAGACGGAGGGTTCCCCCTACGAGCAGTACTTC; V gene: TRBV10-3; D gene: NA; clone size: once; J gene: TRBJ2-7
CDR3 protein: CAISGDSKTNYGYTF; CDR3 DNA: TGTGCCATCAGTGGGGACAGCAAAACTAACTATGGCTACACCTTC; V gene: TRBV10-3; D gene: TRBD1; clone size: NA; J gene: TRBJ1-2
CDR3 protein: CASSEYTGDTEAFF; CDR3 DNA: TGTGCCAGCAGTGAGTATACAGGGGACACTGAAGCTTTCTTT; V gene: TRBV6-1; D gene: TRBD1; clone size: NA; J gene: TRBJ1-1
CDR3 protein: CASSLGSGWSTEAFF; CDR3 DNA: TGTGCCAGCAGCTTGGGGTCCGGCTGGAGCACTGAAGCTTTCTTT; V gene: TRBV7-2; D gene: NA; clone size: once; J gene: TRBJ1-1
CDR3 protein: CASGLRFGTPAPELFF; CDR3 DNA: TGTGCTAGTGGTTTGCGTTTTGGTACGCCAGCCCCGGAGCTGTTTTTT; V gene: TRBV12-5; D gene: NA; clone size: NA; J gene: TRBJ2-2